Below are 23 T cell receptor beta chains sequenced from a single sample in a study of T cells in Graves' hyperthyroidism and ophthalmopathy. Amplification yielded TCR beta CDR3 regions, with RNA transcripts as the source. Carried out on the TCR CDR3, a first-round RT-PCR used the HTBI primer set. TCRdb called the multiplex PCR reads again in MiXCR, with one record for every CDR3 protein. The table lists just over 550,000 distinct CDR3 sequences, just over 45% of them singletons. The sample comprised peripheral blood or thyroid tissue (not recorded which). Receptors originate from a woman aged 18-35 years with Graves' hyperthyroidism.

This clonotype appeared a few times. J is TRBJ2-7 and V is TRBV19, with 10 bases that match TRBD1. The CDR3 totals 14 residues. Trimming removed 5 bases from V and 2 bases from J; junction bases left unmatched: 3. From germline, CDR1 is LNHDA and CDR2 SQIVND (reference sequence). The CDR3 bases are TGTGCCAGTAGTGCCGGGACAGGGGCCTACGAGCAGTACTTC. It translates to CASSAGTGAYEQYF.

Regarding this clonotype: A much larger clone lies a single base off, so this may be a read error. This sequence joins TRBV2 and TRBJ2-7; no firm D call. The CDR3 runs 13 residues. Trimming shortened V by 6 bases and J by 2 bases, and 11 bases separated the two germline ends. Germline-derived CDR1 and CDR2 are SNHLY and FYNNEI. This chain's CDR3 is CASRARSPYEQYF. The CDR3 DNA follows: TGTGCCAGCAGAGCTAGGAGCCCCTACGAGCAGTACTTC.

The chain is built from TRBV15 and TRBJ2-6; weak D call: TRBD1 (5 bases). Trimming removed 6 bases from V and 2 bases from J, with 11 bases in between. Germline CDR1 reads LNHNV; CDR2 reads YYDKDF (reference sequence). The CDR3 has 15 amino acids. The CDR3 sequence: CATRKQGAGANVLTF. The CDR3 region has the DNA TGTGCCACCAGGAAGCAGGGCGCTGGGGCCAACGTCCTGACTTTC.

This chain connects TRBV6-5 to TRBJ2-2, with D unclear. Trimming left V 4 bases short and J 4 bases short, with 16 bases between. The germline V gene encodes CDR1 MNHEY and CDR2 SVGAGI. This CDR3 has 16 residues. The CDR3 protein is CASSLRQKAITGELFF. The CDR3 bases are TGTGCCAGCAGTTTGAGGCAAAAGGCGATCACCGGGGAGCTGTTTTTT.

CDR3 residues: CASSLDLAAGETQYF. CDR3 bases: TGCGCCAGCAGCTTGGATTTGGCGGCCGGGGAGACCCAGTACTTC. J is TRBJ2-5 and V is TRBV5-1; D gene ambiguous. This CDR3 has 15 amino acids. The germline V gene has CDR1 SGHRS and CDR2 YFSETQ. V lost 0 bases, J lost 5 bases, and 14 bases lay in between.

The gene calls are TRBV12-3 or TRBV12-4 and TRBJ1-5; D is unresolved. Trimming took 1 base from V and 11 from J, leaving 15 bases between them. The CDR3 covers 14 residues. The chain's CDR3 is CASSLGRGSQTQHF. The CDR3 DNA reads as TGTGCCAGCAGTTTAGGCCGTGGGAGTCAAACCCAGCATTTT.

A few counts support this clonotype. V usage is TRBV5-4 and J usage is TRBJ2-5, with D perhaps TRBD2 (7 bases). The CDR3 totals 15 residues. V dropped 2 bases and J dropped 4 bases, with 15 bases sitting between them. Germline assignment: CDR1 SGHNT and CDR2 YYREEE (reference sequence). This chain's CDR3 is CASSFEGGGRETQYF. In DNA form, the CDR3 reads TGTGCCAGCAGCTTCGAGGGAGGGGGGCGAGAGACCCAGTACTTC.

The CDR3 DNA reads as TGCAGTGCTAGAGATATGACAGCCTATGGCTACACCTTC. Translated, it gives CSARDMTAYGYTF. The chain recombines TRBV20-1 with TRBJ1-2, with D possibly TRBD1 on 5 matching bases. V was pared by 0 bases and J by 4 bases, with 9 bases between. The germline gives CDR1 DFQATT, CDR2 SNEGSKA (reference sequence). CDR3 length equals 13 residues.

There are many counts of this clonotype. The chain links TRBV10-2 to TRBJ1-4, with D hard to call. The CDR3 is made up of 12 amino acids. The V gene lost 5 bases and the J gene lost 5 bases, with 6 bases spanning the gap. CDR1 is WSHSY, CDR2 SAAADI, per germline. The CDR3 nucleotides read TGCGCCAGCAGTCGGCAGAATGAAAAACTGTTTTTT. Translating gives CASSRQNEKLFF.

This clonotype has a handful of counts. This chain uses TRBV9 with TRBJ1-2, with 11 bases aligning to TRBD1. Germline V CDR1 and CDR2: SGDLS, YYNGEE. This CDR3 is built from 15 residues. The junction had 8 bases not matched to a gene; V was cut back by 4 bases and J by 6 bases. CDR3 nucleotide sequence: TGTGCCAGCAGCCTCCGACGGACAGGGGGCGATGGCTACACCTTC. Protein sequence: CASSLRRTGGDGYTF.

V is TRBV12-3 or TRBV12-4 and J is TRBJ1-4; D uncertain. V was cut by 5 bases and J by 8 bases, with 15 bases left in between. This CDR3 has 14 amino acids. The CDR3 DNA is TGTGCCAGCAGTCTCTCGGGTAAAACCGAAAAACTGTTTTTT. Its protein product is CASSLSGKTEKLFF.

This chain joins TRBV7-9 and TRBJ2-7, with D tentatively TRBD2 (6 bases). Trimming shortened V by 0 bases and J by 1 base, and 16 bases separated the two germline ends. The CDR3 is 17 amino acids. Germline V gene sequence: CDR1 SEHNR, CDR2 FQNEAQ (reference sequence). The CDR3 protein is CASSLAVGGRGSYEQYF. CDR3 bases: TGTGCCAGCAGCTTAGCGGTCGGAGGGAGAGGGTCCTACGAGCAGTACTTC.

This clonotype was counted only a few times. V gene TRBV7-6 combines with J gene TRBJ1-2; D is possibly TRBD1 (5 bases). The CDR3 has 13 residues. Looked up from germline, CDR1 is SGHVS and CDR2 is FNYEAQ. V was shortened by 7 bases and J by 6 bases, with 15 bases between the two germline ends. Written as DNA, the CDR3 is TGTGCCAGCACCCTCGTAGGGGAGGATGGCTACACCTTC. It codes for CASTLVGEDGYTF. The full variable domain, with the rest looked up from reference TRBV7-6 and TRBJ1-2, is GAGVSQSPRYKVTKRGQDVALRCDPISGHVSLYWYRQALGQGPEFLTYFNYEAQQDKSGLPNDRFSAERPEGSISTLTIQRTEQRDSAMYRCASTLVGEDGYTFGSGTRLTVV.

V gene TRBV2 combines with J gene TRBJ2-7, with 12 bases aligning to TRBD1. Losses at the gene ends were 6 bases for V and 4 bases for J; bases not matched to a gene: 4. The germline CDR1 and CDR2 sequences are SNHLY and FYNNEI. This CDR3 is 14 amino acids long. As DNA, the CDR3 is TGTGCCAGCAGCCGGGACAGGGGGCGTTACGAGCAGTACTTC. This sequence encodes CASSRDRGRYEQYF.

The CDR3 reads CASSLGRSTSAYEQYF. DNA for the CDR3: TGTGCCAGCAGCTTAGGAAGATCGACTAGCGCCTACGAGCAGTACTTC. The J gene is TRBJ2-7, the V gene TRBV13, with 8 nucleotides matching TRBD2. The CDR3 is 16 residues long. The germline V gene encodes CDR1 PRHDT and CDR2 FYEKMQ (reference sequence). Trimming at V came to 0 bases and at J to 2 bases, leaving 6 bases not matched to a gene.

This clonotype was seen only a few times. The chain joins TRBV7-6 to TRBJ1-2; D remains unclear. The germline CDR1 and CDR2 sequences are SGHVS and FNYEAQ. CDR3 length: 11 amino acids. Trimming took off 8 bases at V and 5 bases at J, with 9 bases between the two ends. In DNA form, the CDR3 reads TGTGCCAGCTGGGGTGGGTATGGCTACACCTTC. Residues: CASWGGYGYTF.

The gene calls are TRBV25-1 and TRBJ1-5; maybe TRBD1 (5 bases). CDR1 is MGHDK and CDR2 is SYGVNS in the germline V gene. V gave up 10 bases and J gave up 5 bases, with 12 bases separating them. This CDR3 has 12 residues. The CDR3 bases are TGTGCCACTCCCGGGGCAGATCAGCCCCAGCATTTT. This sequence encodes CATPGADQPQHF.

This clonotype has more than one count but fewer than ten. The chain has TRBV25-1 and TRBJ1-6, with D unclear. The V and J ends lost 5 bases and 9 bases respectively, with 14 bases between them. The CDR3 length is 14 residues. The germline V gene has CDR1 MGHDK and CDR2 SYGVNS. This CDR3 reads CASSSPTQVSPLHF. CDR3 DNA sequence: TGTGCCAGCAGTTCTCCGACCCAGGTTTCACCCCTCCACTTT.

The chain recombines TRBV25-1 with TRBJ1-2, with D perhaps matching TRBD1 (6 bases). Trimming shortened V by 6 bases and J by 7 bases, and 21 bases separated the two germline ends. This CDR3 comprises 15 residues. Germline V lookup: CDR1 MGHDK, CDR2 SYGVNS. This CDR3 reads CASSVERGEMTGYTF. The CDR3 coding sequence is TGTGCCAGCAGCGTGGAGAGGGGGGAAATGACTGGCTACACCTTC.

V gene TRBV29-1 combines with J gene TRBJ1-1, with TRBD1 matching 10 bases. The germline V gene has CDR1 SQVTM and CDR2 ANQGSEA. The CDR3 has 14 amino acids. Here the CDR3 DNA reads TGCAGTGCGAAGACAGGGGGCGTAGACACTGAAGCTTTCTTT. Translating it yields CSAKTGGVDTEAFF.

The J gene is TRBJ2-3, the V gene TRBV7-9; 10 nucleotides align to TRBD2. V dropped 1 base and J dropped 4; count of bases not matched to a gene: 14. CDR3 length: 19 residues. Germline V gene sequence: CDR1 SEHNR, CDR2 FQNEAQ (reference sequence). The CDR3 loop reads CASSLGRWGTSESADTQYF. The CDR3 nucleotides are TGTGCCAGCAGCTTAGGCCGATGGGGGACTAGCGAGTCGGCAGATACGCAGTATTTT.

This clonotype was seen a handful of times. The V call is TRBV7-9, the J call TRBJ2-2; 9 bases align to TRBD2. With 5 bases clipped from V and 7 bases from J, the junction kept 11 bases outside the gene matches. The germline CDR1 and CDR2 sequences are SEHNR and FQNEAQ (reference sequence). The CDR3 length is 16 residues. For the CDR3, the DNA is TGTGCCAGCAGCCGCAGGCGGGAGGGCCTCGACGGGGAGCTGTTTTTT. It encodes CASSRRREGLDGELFF.

This clonotype was counted between two and nine times. This chain uses TRBV20-1 with TRBJ1-5; TRBD1 matches at 11 bases. Germline assignment: CDR1 DFQATT and CDR2 SNEGSKA (reference sequence). The CDR3 covers 14 residues. V dropped 6 bases and J dropped 3; count of bases not matched to a gene: 4. The CDR3 DNA reads TGCAGTGCCTGGACAGGGGGCTACAATCAGCCCCAGCATTTT. It is translated as CSAWTGGYNQPQHF.